This T cell receptor beta chain comes out of a study of blood T cells in healthy people across ages. This clonotype has just a few counts. Its target is not known. Sample-barcoded 5' priming and a J-beta primer mix drove a second PCR of roughly 6 to 12 cycles. From the 5' RACE reads, TCRdb called clonotypes with MiXCR, one entry per CDR3 protein. The sample shows fewer than 1,000,000 distinct CDR3 sequences, around two fifths of them seen only once. Germline CDR1 reads ENHRY; CDR2 reads SYGVKD. V was trimmed by 5 bases and J by 6 bases, leaving 11 bases between them. The CDR3 is 13 amino acids. Study conclusions and caveats: Unsorted PBMCs blocked a conclusive comparison of naive and antigen-experienced cells. Per-million-T-cell TCR beta diversity fell roughly linearly with age.

The receptor's source is a man aged 55 to 70 in good health. The chain employs TRBV10-3 and TRBJ1-3; perhaps TRBD1 as D (5 bases). The sequencing sample was made of blood. The CDR3 here is CAISLQGENTIYF. CDR3 nucleotide sequence: TGTGCCATCAGTCTTCAGGGAGAAAACACCATATATTTT.